The TCR beta chain described here comes from a study of T-cell memory formation after mild COVID-19. Study-wide results and limits: Several responding clones turned up in pre-infection memory, indicating that cross-reactive memory may have taken part. Clones that shrank (day 15 to 85) were balanced CD4/CD8, whereas later expanders leaned CD4+.

The germline CDR1 and CDR2 sequences are DFQATT and SNEGSKA (reference sequence). V trimming: 4 bases; J trimming: 2 bases; junction bases outside the gene matches: 10. The CDR3 loop spans 16 amino acids. This clonotype was seen once. Its specificity is not known. Constant-segment primers and 5'RACE yielded cDNA libraries for TCR alpha and TCR beta, each carrying sample barcodes and UMIs. TCRdb reanalysed the 5' RACE reads using MiXCR and keeps one entry per CDR3 protein. The top ten hold 2.1% of the sample, which has some 270,000 distinct CDR3 sequences, approximately 15% seen once. Specimen: PBMCs or a T cell subset sorted from them (not recorded which). This sequence was found in an adult woman who had mild COVID-19 (a few samples of this study predate the infection). Cell type and time point are not known. The rearrangement uses TRBV20-1 and TRBJ2-3; TRBD1 agrees at 9 bases. DNA of the CDR3: TGCAGTGCTATGGGGAACCGACAGGGGGACACAGATACGCAGTATTTT. It encodes CSAMGNRQGDTDTQYF.